The next 14 T cell receptor beta chains were all read from a single sample in a study of T-cell reconstitution after alpha-beta-depleted transplantation in children. The TCRbeta library incorporated unique molecular identifiers. A single record per CDR3 protein comes from TCRdb applying MiXCR to the PCR reads. The sample holds 40,000 to 55,000 distinct CDR3 sequences, approximately 6.1% seen once. Material: PBMCs, mostly from graft donor cells, obtained 60 days after TCRalphabeta/CD19-depleted stem cell transplant. These receptor sequences come from a female patient aged 2-9 years who had a stem cell transplant for aplastic anemia, so the T cells may come from the graft donor.

This clonotype was seen at least ten times. The chain uses TRBV18 and TRBJ2-2; no clear D. CDR3 length equals 15 residues. The V gene lost 2 bases and the J gene lost 4 bases, with 11 bases spanning the gap. Germline CDR1 and CDR2: KGHSH and LQKENI. The CDR3 DNA sequence: TGTGCCAGCTCACCAGCCCAGCGCCTCACCGGGGAGCTGTTTTTT. Its protein product is CASSPAQRLTGELFF.

This clonotype was observed many times. The chain combines TRBV24-1 with TRBJ2-3; weak D call: TRBD2 (6 bases). Germline CDR1 reads KGHDR; CDR2 reads SFDVKD. The ends were cut back, 2 bases at V and 5 bases at J, with 16 bases in the middle. The CDR3 contains 16 residues. The CDR3 region has the DNA TGTGCCACCAGTGATTCAATGACTAGGGTCAGAGATACGCAGTATTTT. It yields the protein CATSDSMTRVRDTQYF.

This clonotype was picked up many times. This chain connects TRBV5-1 to TRBJ2-3, with 7 bases fitting TRBD1. The V gene end was trimmed by 4 bases and the J gene end by 2 bases; junction bases not matched to a gene: 7. The germline V gene has CDR1 SGHRS and CDR2 YFSETQ. This CDR3 has 15 amino acids. This CDR3 reads CASSGPGQDTDTQYF. Written as DNA, the CDR3 is TGCGCCAGCAGCGGACCAGGACAGGACACAGATACGCAGTATTTT.

This clonotype was detected many times. This chain links TRBV5-1 with TRBJ1-1; D not resolved. The CDR3 runs to 13 residues. Between the trimmed V and J ends, which lost 1 base and 3 bases, there was a span of 7 bases. Germline-derived CDR1 and CDR2 are SGHRS and YFSETQ. This chain's CDR3 is CASSLQADTEAFF. The CDR3, as DNA: TGCGCCAGCAGCTTGCAGGCAGACACTGAAGCTTTCTTT.

In its sample, this clonotype was seen many times. The gene calls are TRBV5-1 and TRBJ2-7; 13 nucleotides align to TRBD2. With V trimmed by 4 bases and J by 3 bases, 7 bases remained unmatched. CDR1 is SGHRS and CDR2 is YFSETQ in the germline V gene. This CDR3 contains 16 residues. CDR3 amino acids: CASSILAGGPIYEQYF. CDR3 nucleotide sequence: TGCGCCAGCAGCATACTAGCGGGAGGGCCCATCTACGAGCAGTACTTC.

This clonotype came up many times. The rearrangement uses TRBV11-2 and TRBJ1-2, with D perhaps matching TRBD1 (6 bases). CDR1 is SGHAT, CDR2 FQNNGV, per germline. Trimming pared 3 bases from V and 2 bases from J, leaving 10 bases between. The CDR3 extends over 14 amino acids. The CDR3 is CASSLGAFNYGYTF. In DNA form, the CDR3 reads TGTGCCAGCAGCTTGGGGGCGTTCAACTATGGCTACACCTTC.

This clonotype was observed at least ten times. The chain has TRBV28 and TRBJ2-7, with a weak D call TRBD2 (7 bases). V was shortened by 4 bases and J by 7 bases, with 20 bases between the two germline ends. The CDR3 runs 15 residues. CDR1 MDHEN and CDR2 SYDVKM come from the germline V gene. CDR3 coding DNA: TGTGCCAGCAGTTCCGGGGGGCCAAGAGGTAAAGAGCAGTACGTC. The encoded protein is CASSSGGPRGKEQYV.

The table lists this clonotype with many counts. The chain combines TRBV20-1 with TRBJ2-3, with no clear D. This CDR3 spans 13 amino acids. CDR1 and CDR2 (germline): DFQATT, SNEGSKA (reference sequence). Trimming removed 5 bases at V and 0 bases at J, with 9 bases between. This CDR3 reads CSAAARSTDTQYF. CDR3 nucleotide sequence: TGCAGTGCTGCCGCGCGTAGCACAGATACGCAGTATTTT.

There are many counts of this clonotype. The chain links TRBV5-4 to TRBJ1-1; 8 bases match TRBD1. This CDR3 region has 15 residues. J gave up 2 bases and V 0 bases, and 3 bases lay outside the gene matches. The germline V gene has CDR1 SGHNT and CDR2 YYREEE (reference sequence). The CDR3 DNA sequence: TGTGCCAGCAGCTTGGTAACAGGGGGAAACACTGAAGCTTTCTTT. It encodes CASSLVTGGNTEAFF.

Judged by abundance, this clonotype is medium-sized. The CDR3 DNA follows: TGTGCCATCAGTGACCCTTGGACTAGCACAGATACGCAGTATTTT. It yields the protein CAISDPWTSTDTQYF. The genes are TRBV10-3 and TRBJ2-3; the D gene is possibly TRBD2 (5 bases). This CDR3 region has 15 residues. CDR1 is ENHRY, CDR2 SYGVKD, per germline. V was cut by 3 bases and J by 0 bases, with 10 bases left in between.

This clonotype was picked up many times. This sequence joins TRBV5-1 and TRBJ2-1; 10 nucleotides align to TRBD1. Per germline, CDR1 SGHRS and CDR2 YFSETQ. The CDR3 loop spans 14 amino acids. V shed 0 bases and J 7 bases; nucleotides not matched to a gene: 1. DNA for the CDR3: TGCGCCAGCAGCTTGGGGACAGGGGGTAATGAGCAGTTCTTC. It codes for CASSLGTGGNEQFF.

The sample holds many counts of this clonotype. This rearrangement joins TRBV7-2 to TRBJ1-6, with 9 bases that match TRBD1. Germline loops: CDR1 SGHTA, CDR2 FQGNSA. The trim removed 3 bases at V and 5 bases at J, leaving 2 bases unmatched. The length of the CDR3 is 15 residues. As DNA, the CDR3 is TGTGCCAGCAGCTTTAACAGGGGGCATAATTCACCCCTCCACTTT. Its translation is CASSFNRGHNSPLHF.

The J gene is TRBJ2-5, the V gene TRBV15; tentatively, D is TRBD1 or TRBD2 (7 bases each). Trimming pared 1 base from V and 5 bases from J, leaving 14 bases between. The CDR3 is made up of 15 amino acids. CDR1 and CDR2 (germline): LNHNV, YYDKDF (reference sequence). The CDR3 here is CATSRVNRGGETQYF. The CDR3 DNA follows: TGTGCCACCAGCAGAGTCAACAGGGGAGGGGAGACCCAGTACTTC.

There are a few counts of this clonotype. The V and J genes are TRBV30 and TRBJ2-7; unclear D gene. This CDR3 region has 11 residues. Germline V gives CDR1 GTSNPN, CDR2 SVGIG (reference sequence). The V gene lost 2 bases and the J gene lost 7 bases, with 9 bases spanning the gap. CDR3 amino acids: CAWSKRWEQYF. The CDR3 bases are TGTGCCTGGAGTAAAAGGTGGGAGCAGTACTTC.